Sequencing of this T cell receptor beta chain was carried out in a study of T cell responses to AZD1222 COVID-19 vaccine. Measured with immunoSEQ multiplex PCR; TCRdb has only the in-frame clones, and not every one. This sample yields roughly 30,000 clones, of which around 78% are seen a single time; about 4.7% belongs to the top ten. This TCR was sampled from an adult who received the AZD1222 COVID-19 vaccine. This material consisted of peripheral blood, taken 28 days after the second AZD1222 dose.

This CDR3 is CASSLARQGMEKLFF. The CDR3 DNA is TGCGCCAGCAGCTTGGCCCGACAGGGGATGGAAAAACTGTTTTTT. This chain joins TRBV5-1 and TRBJ1-4; 8 nucleotides align to TRBD1. Germline V gene sequence: CDR1 SGHRS, CDR2 YFSETQ. The CDR3 sequence is 15 residues long. V dropped 0 bases and J dropped 8; count of bases not matched to a gene: 6.